This T cell receptor (beta chain) originates from a study of blood T cell repertoires in COVID-19. Assay used: immunoSEQ multiplex PCR; TCRdb lists only in-frame clones, some missing. The table records roughly 68,000 clones, 80% to 90% of them present only once. Trimming took off 2 bases at V and 4 bases at J, with 5 bases between the two ends. Germline V gives CDR1 MNHEY, CDR2 SVGAGI. There are 12 residues in the CDR3. Sequenced: peripheral blood. V gene TRBV6-5 combines with J gene TRBJ2-5; D is unresolved. The origin of this receptor is a human donor in a cohort sampled during active COVID-19. The CDR3 region has the DNA TGTGCCAGCAGTTACATCGGAGAGACCCAGTACTTC. Its protein product is CASSYIGETQYF.